This T cell receptor beta chain was captured by sequencing in a study of blood T cell repertoires in COVID-19. The protocol was immunoSEQ multiplex PCR, while the TCRdb copy is restricted to in-frame clones and leaves out a portion. The sample shows under 100,000 clones, about 87% of them seen only once. Concerning this clone: Other DNA sequences in the same sample also yield this CDR3.

Between the trimmed V and J ends, which lost 0 bases and 8 bases, there was a span of 10 bases. Germline CDR1 SEHNR, CDR2 FQNEAQ (reference sequence). The CDR3 contains 13 residues. The chain employs TRBV7-9 and TRBJ1-2; D unclear. The sample comprised peripheral blood. This clonotype originated in a middle-aged man with acute or convalescent COVID-19. The CDR3 coding sequence is TGTGCCAGCAGCTTAGCGGAGGGTGGCGGCTACACCTTC. As protein: CASSLAEGGGYTF. Full variable domain (rest looked up from reference TRBV7-9 and TRBJ1-2): DTGVSQNPRHKITKRGQNVTFRCDPISEHNRLYWYRQTLGQGPEFLTYFQNEAQLEKSRLLSDRFSAERPKGSFSTLEIQRTEQGDSAMYLCASSLAEGGGYTFGSGTRLTVV.